This TCR beta chain was observed in a study of blood T cell repertoires in COVID-19. Study summary: Specimens from acute and convalescent COVID-19 originated in the United States, Italy and Spain. T cells, B-cell-depleted T cells, or PBMCs supplied cDNA or gDNA.

The germline CDR1 and CDR2 sequences are SGHTA and FQGNSA. CDR3 length: 14 residues. Trimming pared 5 bases from V and 2 bases from J, leaving 12 bases between. In the original analysis: Nucleated cell counts were estimated from reference gene primer amplification. TCRdb's copy holds only in-frame clones and misses some; the assay was immunoSEQ multiplex PCR. That table is the source of V, J and clone size, and D and trimming were worked out from the DNA. The table has about 220,000 clones, around three quarters seen once. The sequence derives from a woman in her 70s with acute or convalescent COVID-19. Sequenced sample: peripheral blood. The gene calls are TRBV7-2 and TRBJ2-5; no reliable D call. The CDR3 DNA sequence: TGTGCCAGCAGCCCCTCCTATACTCAAGAGACCCAGTACTTC. It specifies CASSPSYTQETQYF.